These T cell receptor beta chains were read from a single sample in a study of T cell responses to AZD1222 COVID-19 vaccine. Data came from immunoSEQ multiplex PCR; TCRdb stores just in-frame clones and leaves some out. Among 90,000 to 110,000 clones, 70% to 90% were seen once, and the ten largest hold roughly 4.4%. The starting material was peripheral blood, obtained 28 days after the second AZD1222 dose. The source of these receptors is an adult who received the AZD1222 COVID-19 vaccine. Each CDR3 is given with its conserved first and last residue. The D gene is left open where the match is weak.

D: -; length: 18; V: TRBV6-1; CDR3: CASSEYPVQSISNQPQHF
D: -; length: 13; V: TRBV9; CDR3: CASSPGGSGELFF
D: -; length: 17; V: TRBV19; CDR3: CASSIHGGRAGNQPQHF
D: TRBD2; length: 16; V: TRBV9; CDR3: CASSLRAGMNTGELFF
D: -; length: 14; V: TRBV2; CDR3: CASSVKSGSSGYTF
D: -; length: 11; V: TRBV6-1; CDR3: CASSLGNEQFF
D: -; length: 15; V: TRBV10-3; CDR3: CAISESTPRYYGYTF
D: TRBD2; length: 16; V: TRBV9; CDR3: CASSVGPGGAWNEQFF
D: -; length: 11; V: TRBV6-6; CDR3: CASTGSYEQYF
D: -; length: 13; V: TRBV11-2; CDR3: CASSLMARETQYF
D: TRBD2; length: 15; V: TRBV30; CDR3: CAWSLPGLVTGELFF
D: -; length: 14; V: TRBV9; CDR3: CASSLRWGAGEQYF
D: TRBD2; length: 17; V: TRBV7-9; CDR3: CASSLVEGLAGGYEQYF
D: -; length: 15; V: TRBV9; CDR3: CASSVGERESYEQYF
D: -; length: 16; V: TRBV23-1; CDR3: CASSQSAWATNEKLFF
D: -; length: 11; V: TRBV20-1; CDR3: CSAGFGGGYTF
D: -; length: 14; V: TRBV5-1; CDR3: CASRSPIPGTEAFF
D: -; length: 12; V: TRBV27; CDR3: CASKGGSYEQYF
D: -; length: 15; V: TRBV30; CDR3: CAWRRFVSGANVLTF
D: TRBD1; length: 15; V: TRBV6-2/TRBV6-3; CDR3: CASSPTGLVSGELFF
D: -; length: 14; V: TRBV7-6; CDR3: CASSFSPGDYEQYF
D: TRBD2; length: 15; V: TRBV19; CDR3: CASSRTSGGFDEQFF
D: -; length: 12; V: TRBV19; CDR3: CASSMARNIQYF
D: -; length: 12; V: TRBV29-1; CDR3: CSVRGRSYGYTF
D: -; length: 12; V: TRBV7-2; CDR3: CASSRDIGEAFF
D: -; length: 12; V: TRBV3-1/TRBV3-2; CDR3: CASSQSQETQYF
D: -; length: 13; V: TRBV12-3/TRBV12-4; CDR3: CASSLRASDEQYF
D: TRBD1; length: 15; V: TRBV9; CDR3: CASSRWDRENSPLHF
D: TRBD2; length: 20; V: TRBV5-5; CDR3: CASSPRLTSGGAEWVNIQYF
D: TRBD2; length: 16; V: TRBV5-6; CDR3: CASSLGASGGSDTQYF
D: -; length: 14; V: TRBV21-1; CDR3: CASSKALLDNEQFF
D: TRBD1; length: 13; V: TRBV10-3; CDR3: CAIGQGDNSPLHF
D: TRBD2; length: 19; V: TRBV15; CDR3: CATGDKRTSGRGTTGELFF
D: -; length: 15; V: TRBV7-6; CDR3: CASSLGGGSGARAFF
D: TRBD2; length: 14; V: TRBV7-9; CDR3: CASSPSGGSYEQYF
D: TRBD1; length: 13; V: TRBV7-3; CDR3: CASKGGMNTEAFF
D: -; length: 13; V: TRBV13; CDR3: CASSLAGSYEQYF
D: -; length: 10; V: TRBV30; CDR3: CAWSSETQYF
D: TRBD1; length: 15; V: TRBV19; CDR3: CASQQGQGVSDTQYF
D: TRBD2; length: 15; V: TRBV7-8; CDR3: CASSKGTSGRYEQYF
D: -; length: 13; V: TRBV4-3; CDR3: CASSQDLGGELFF
D: TRBD1; length: 16; V: TRBV2; CDR3: CASLGRDRGSKNIQYF
D: TRBD2; length: 15; V: TRBV6-2/TRBV6-3; CDR3: CASNPRRETYNEQFF
D: -; length: 17; V: TRBV28; CDR3: CASSLYNQGMGADTQYF
D: -; length: 17; V: TRBV21-1; CDR3: CASSKAAGRDSGNTIYF
D: -; length: 13; V: TRBV12-3/TRBV12-4; CDR3: CASSFDGNYGYTF
D: TRBD2; length: 18; V: TRBV7-3; CDR3: CASSGPGLAGAGTGELFF
D: -; length: 15; V: TRBV7-4; CDR3: CASSLSYGHQETQYF
D: TRBD2; length: 17; V: TRBV7-2; CDR3: CASSLIAGGPSTDTQYF
D: TRBD1; length: 14; V: TRBV27; CDR3: CASSGTGVDTEAFF
D: -; length: 14; V: TRBV5-1; CDR3: CASSLVTQNTEAFF
D: -; length: 14; V: TRBV18; CDR3: CASSPRQENTEAFF
D: TRBD1; length: 15; V: TRBV4-2; CDR3: CASSQEGTGSTDQYF
D: -; length: 10; V: TRBV29-1; CDR3: CSVGDNGYTF
D: -; length: 17; V: TRBV7-6; CDR3: CASSLRITGKPDNEQFF